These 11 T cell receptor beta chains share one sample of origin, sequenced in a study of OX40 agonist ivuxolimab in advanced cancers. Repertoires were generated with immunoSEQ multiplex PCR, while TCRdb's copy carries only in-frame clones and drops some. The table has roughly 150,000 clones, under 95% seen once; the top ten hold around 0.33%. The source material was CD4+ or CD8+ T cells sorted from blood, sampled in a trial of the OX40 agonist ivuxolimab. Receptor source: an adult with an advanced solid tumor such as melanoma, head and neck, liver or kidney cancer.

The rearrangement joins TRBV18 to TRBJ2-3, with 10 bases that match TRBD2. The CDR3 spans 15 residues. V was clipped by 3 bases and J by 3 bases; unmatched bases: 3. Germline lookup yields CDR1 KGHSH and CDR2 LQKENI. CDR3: CASSPLAGETDTQYF. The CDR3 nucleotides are TGTGCCAGCTCACCGCTAGCGGGAGAGACAGATACGCAGTATTTT.

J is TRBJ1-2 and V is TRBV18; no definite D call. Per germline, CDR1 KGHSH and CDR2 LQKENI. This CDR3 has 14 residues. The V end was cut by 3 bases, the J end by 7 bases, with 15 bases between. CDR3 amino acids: CASSPVRDVGGYTF. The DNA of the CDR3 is TGTGCCAGCTCACCGGTCCGGGATGTCGGTGGCTACACCTTC.

The CDR3 is CASTTGMNHNEQFF. The CDR3 region has the DNA TGTGCCAGCACGACGGGAATGAACCACAATGAGCAGTTCTTC. The chain links TRBV2 to TRBJ2-1; tentative D call: TRBD2 (5 bases). Germline CDR1 reads SNHLY; CDR2 reads FYNNEI. This CDR3 region has 14 residues. The V end was cut by 7 bases, the J end by 5 bases, with 15 bases between.

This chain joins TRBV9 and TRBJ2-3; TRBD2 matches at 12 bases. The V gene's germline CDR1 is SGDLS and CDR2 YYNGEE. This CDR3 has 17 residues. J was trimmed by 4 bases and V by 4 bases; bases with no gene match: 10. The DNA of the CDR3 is TGTGCCAGCAGCCCCCCTAGCGGGAGGGGTGTGGCAGATACGCAGTATTTT. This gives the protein CASSPPSGRGVADTQYF.

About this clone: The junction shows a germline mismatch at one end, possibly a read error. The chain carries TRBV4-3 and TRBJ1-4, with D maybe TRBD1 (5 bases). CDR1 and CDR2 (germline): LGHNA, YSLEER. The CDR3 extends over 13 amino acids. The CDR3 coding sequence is TGCGCCAGCAGCCAAGATCTAGGGCAGGGATCCCTTTTT. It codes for CASSQDLGQGSLF.

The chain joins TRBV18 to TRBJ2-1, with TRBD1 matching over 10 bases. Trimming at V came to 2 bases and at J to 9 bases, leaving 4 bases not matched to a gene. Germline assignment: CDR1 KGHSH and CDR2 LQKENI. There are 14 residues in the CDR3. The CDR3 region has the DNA TGTGCCAGCTCACCAACCGGGACAGGGGTTGAGCAGTTCTTC. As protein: CASSPTGTGVEQFF.

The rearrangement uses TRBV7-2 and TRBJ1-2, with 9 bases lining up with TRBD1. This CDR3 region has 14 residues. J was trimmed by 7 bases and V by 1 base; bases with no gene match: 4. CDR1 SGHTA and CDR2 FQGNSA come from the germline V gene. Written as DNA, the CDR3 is TGTGCCAGCAGCTTAGACAGGGGGCGACGTGGCTACACCTTC. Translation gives CASSLDRGRRGYTF.

The DNA of the CDR3 is TGTGCCAGCAGCTTGGATTTGACTCCGAACACTGAAGCTTTCTTT. Encoded protein: CASSLDLTPNTEAFF. V and J are TRBV7-2 and TRBJ1-1; no clear D gene. Trimming cost V 3 bases and J 1 base, with 12 bases left between them. This CDR3 contains 15 residues. CDR1 SGHTA and CDR2 FQGNSA come from the germline V gene.

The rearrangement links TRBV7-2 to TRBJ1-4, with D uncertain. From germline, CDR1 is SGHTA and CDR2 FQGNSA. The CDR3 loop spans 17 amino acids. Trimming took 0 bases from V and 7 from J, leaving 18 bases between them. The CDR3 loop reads CASSLAVPQESGEKLFF. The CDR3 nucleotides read TGTGCCAGCAGCTTAGCGGTCCCTCAGGAGTCTGGTGAAAAACTGTTTTTT.

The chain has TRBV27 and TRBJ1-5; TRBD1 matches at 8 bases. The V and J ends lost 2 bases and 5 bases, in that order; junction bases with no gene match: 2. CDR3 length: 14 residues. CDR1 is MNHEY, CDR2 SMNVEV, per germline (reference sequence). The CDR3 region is CASSLQQGDQPQHF. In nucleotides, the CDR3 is TGTGCCAGCAGTTTACAACAGGGGGATCAGCCCCAGCATTTT.

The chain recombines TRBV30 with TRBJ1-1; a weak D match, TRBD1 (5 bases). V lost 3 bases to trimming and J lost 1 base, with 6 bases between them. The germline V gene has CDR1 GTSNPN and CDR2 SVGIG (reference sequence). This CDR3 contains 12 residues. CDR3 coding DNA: TGTGCCTGGAGGGGGGGGAACACTGAAGCTTTCTTT. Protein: CAWRGGNTEAFF.